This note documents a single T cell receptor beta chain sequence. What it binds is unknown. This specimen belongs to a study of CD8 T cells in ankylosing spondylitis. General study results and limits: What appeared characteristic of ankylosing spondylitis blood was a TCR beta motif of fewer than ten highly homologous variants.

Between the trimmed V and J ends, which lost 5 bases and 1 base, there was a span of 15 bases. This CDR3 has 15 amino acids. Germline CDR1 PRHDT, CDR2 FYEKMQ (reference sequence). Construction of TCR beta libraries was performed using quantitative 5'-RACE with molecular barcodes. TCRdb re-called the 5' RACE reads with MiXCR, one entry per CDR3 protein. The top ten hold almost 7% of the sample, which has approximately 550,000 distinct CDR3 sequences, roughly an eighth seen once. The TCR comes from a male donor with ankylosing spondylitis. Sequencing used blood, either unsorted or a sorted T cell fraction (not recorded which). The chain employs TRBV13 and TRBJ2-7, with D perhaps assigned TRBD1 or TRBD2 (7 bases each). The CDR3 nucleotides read TGTGCCAGCAGCCCATCAGGGGGGGGTTCCTACGAGCAGTACTTC. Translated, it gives CASSPSGGGSYEQYF.